This T cell receptor beta chain was sequenced in a study of blood T cell repertoires in COVID-19. Study-wide background: The analysed material was cDNA or gDNA that came from T cells, B-cell-depleted T cells, or PBMCs.

TCRdb's table, derived via immunoSEQ multiplex PCR, lists solely in-frame clones and lacks some. The data contain 100,000 to 150,000 clones, roughly four fifths of them singletons. This clone was seen only once. The CDR3 loop spans 13 amino acids. Trimming stripped 2 bases from V and 3 bases from J, with 6 bases between. Germline CDR1 reads MDHEN; CDR2 reads SYDVKM. The sequencing input was peripheral blood. The V and J genes are TRBV28 and TRBJ2-3, with a weak D call TRBD2 (5 bases). The clonotype comes from a man between 60 and 70 years old with acute or convalescent COVID-19. The chain's CDR3 is CASSLIATDTQYF. CDR3 nucleotide sequence: TGTGCCAGCAGTTTAATAGCGACAGATACGCAGTATTTT.